This section outlines one T cell receptor (beta chain) sequence together with its context. The antigen remains unidentified. Within the sample, other DNA sequences also encode this same CDR3. With V trimmed by 2 bases and J by 4 bases, 2 bases remained unmatched. Germline V gene data show CDR1 as MNHEY and CDR2 as SVGAGI. This CDR3 has 14 residues. The source of the sample is a study of cytomegalovirus exposure and HLA in healthy donors. Study background: HLA-typed donors were the source of around 77 million unique TCRs held in an early data release.

The study's findings and limits: Most of the CMV-associated TCR beta chains (in a later analysis) appeared to be HLA-restricted.

The study ran its PCR with 60 Vbeta and 13 Jbeta primers. This table comes from immunoSEQ multiplex PCR, and its TCRdb copy is limited to in-frame clones, with some not included. The sample shows some 220,000 clones, around 89% of them seen only once. Sequencing was done on a sample of PBMCs. The TCR originated in a woman aged 18-29 years in good health and CMV-seronegative. The V and J genes are TRBV6-5 and TRBJ1-3; 7 nucleotides match TRBD1. The CDR3 bases are TGTGCCAGCAGTTACGGGGACAGCGGAAACACCATATATTTT. It is translated as CASSYGDSGNTIYF.